This T cell receptor beta chain was identified in a study of T cell repertoires in cytomegalovirus infection. Study as a whole: Based on public TCR beta signatures, there were indications of CMV infection and of a matching HLA type.

TCRdb re-called the reads through MiXCR, storing one row per CDR3 protein. The sample has 300,000 to 400,000 distinct CDR3 sequences; roughly 28% are singletons. General study points: Carriers of CMV and the relevant HLA type were discriminated by public TCR beta frequency.

This clonotype was detected ten times or more. Its matching antigen is unknown. This receptor was identified in a human donor in good health (CMV status not recorded). Some clones in this sample may be carry-over from other donors' samples. Sequenced material: cultured PBMCs, taken from culture after CMV antigen stimulation.

The CDR3 protein is CASSVGGASSYEQYF. The CDR3 DNA reads as TGTGCCAGCAGCGTAGGGGGCGCCAGCTCCTACGAGCAGTACTTC. V is TRBV9 and J is TRBJ2-7, with D perhaps matching TRBD1 (5 bases). Looked up from germline, CDR1 is SGDLS and CDR2 is YYNGEE. V lost 0 bases, J lost 0 bases, and 10 bases lay in between. This CDR3 is 15 amino acids long.